These 32 T cell receptor beta chains were sequenced from one sample in a study of human T cells and chemical hapten exposure. Regarding time point: pre-sensitization, week 0. Treatment denoted: therapeutic diphenylcyclopropenone sensitization with weekly scalp DPC. TCRdb re-derived calls from the RACE reads in MiXCR, one entry per CDR3 protein. The top ten clones hold 4% to 6% of a sample with tens of thousands of distinct CDR3 sequences, around 15% of them seen once. The starting material was whole blood, obtained in connection with sensitization to the hapten diphenylcyclopropenone (DPC). These receptors all come from a woman aged 45-60 years with alopecia areata. Some clones in this sample may be carry-over from other donors' samples.

The table lists this clonotype with a few counts. This chain links TRBV2 with TRBJ2-1; D call uncertain. CDR3 length: 16 amino acids. With 2 bases removed from V and 5 bases from J, the gap between germline ends came to 16 bases. CDR1 SNHLY and CDR2 FYNNEI come from the germline V gene. The CDR3 DNA reads as TGTGCCAGCAGTGAATTGACGTCTCGGGCTAACAATGAGCAGTTCTTC. This translates into CASSELTSRANNEQFF.

This clonotype turned up a few times. V is TRBV12-2 and J is TRBJ1-5. TRBV12-2 is flagged as a pseudogene. CDR3 length: 11 residues. In DNA, the CDR3 is TGTGCAAGTCGCTTTTTTGAGCCCCAGCATTTT. This translates into CASRFFEPQHF.

This clonotype was picked up a small number of times. This chain joins TRBV11-2 and TRBJ2-1; D is perhaps TRBD2 (5 bases). The CDR3 covers 15 residues. Germline V gene data show CDR1 as SGHAT and CDR2 as FQNNGV. Trimming took 5 bases from V and 6 from J, leaving 17 bases between them. This chain's CDR3 is CASSADRTFGNEQFF. The CDR3 DNA sequence: TGTGCCAGCAGCGCAGATAGGACTTTCGGCAATGAGCAGTTCTTC. Full variable domain (missing parts from reference TRBV11-2 and TRBJ2-1): EAGVAQSPRYKIIEKRQSVAFWCNPISGHATLYWYQQILGQGPKLLIQFQNNGVVDDSQLPKDRFSAERLKGVDSTLKIQPAKLEDSAVYLCASSADRTFGNEQFFGPGTRLTVL.

This clonotype was seen more than once but under ten times. The rearrangement links TRBV3-1 to TRBJ2-7; D gene uncertain. This CDR3 comprises 11 residues. CDR1 LGHDT and CDR2 YNNKEL come from the germline V gene (reference sequence). V was trimmed by 1 base and J by 7 bases, leaving 5 bases between them. As DNA, the CDR3 is TGTGCCAGCAGCCAAGCTGTTGAGCAGTACTTC. It specifies CASSQAVEQYF.

This clonotype came up a few times. The chain couples TRBV18 to TRBJ2-1; D is undetermined. CDR3 length: 13 residues. Germline V gene lookup returns CDR1 KGHSH and CDR2 LQKENI. The V gene lost 3 bases and the J gene lost 9 bases, with 12 bases spanning the gap. CDR3 DNA sequence: TGTGCCAGCTCACCTGAACAGTGGGCTGAGCAGTTCTTC. Amino acid sequence: CASSPEQWAEQFF. Together with reference TRBV18 and TRBJ2-1, the CDR3 gives the full variable domain: NAGVMQNPRHLVRRRGQEARLRCSPMKGHSHVYWYRQLPEEGLKFMVYLQKENIIDESGMPKERFSAEFPKEGPSILRIQQVVRGDSAAYFCASSPEQWAEQFFGPGTRLTVL.

The gene calls are TRBV11-2 and TRBJ2-5; perhaps TRBD2 as D (5 bases). CDR3 length: 11 residues. In germline, CDR1 is SGHAT, CDR2 FQNNGV. V was cut by 9 bases and J by 4 bases, with 9 bases left in between. The CDR3, as DNA: TGTGCCAGTGCTCGGGGAGAGACCCAGTACTTC. Protein: CASARGETQYF. Full variable domain (remainder filled in from reference TRBV11-2 and TRBJ2-5): EAGVAQSPRYKIIEKRQSVAFWCNPISGHATLYWYQQILGQGPKLLIQFQNNGVVDDSQLPKDRFSAERLKGVDSTLKIQPAKLEDSAVYLCASARGETQYFGPGTRLLVL.

Note on this clonotype: One junction end does not reproduce the germline sequence, and a read error may be involved. The chain uses TRBV4-1 and TRBJ2-1; a weak D match, TRBD2 (5 bases). Germline V gives CDR1 MGHRA, CDR2 YSYEKL. The CDR3 length is 17 residues. CDR3 DNA: TGCGCCAGCAGCCAAGGGGTGCGGGCAAAGATCTACATTGAGCAGTTCTTC. Translation: CASSQGVRAKIYIEQFF.

J is TRBJ2-2 and V is TRBV3-1; 8 bases align to TRBD2. V gave up 2 bases and J gave up 2 bases; unmatched junction bases: 1. Germline CDR1 LGHDT, CDR2 YNNKEL (reference sequence). This CDR3 has 15 residues. CDR3 nucleotides: TGTGCCAGCAGCCAACTAGCGGGTAACACCGGGGAGCTGTTTTTT. Protein product: CASSQLAGNTGELFF.

Remarks on this clonotype: A much larger clone sits a single nucleotide away, making a read error possible. This chain connects TRBV20-1 to TRBJ2-7; D is possibly TRBD1 or TRBD2 (5 bases each). This CDR3 comprises 11 residues. Per the germline V gene, CDR1 is DFQATT and CDR2 is SNEGSKA (reference sequence). V lost 5 bases and J lost 3, with 8 bases in between. CDR3 amino acids: CSACGGYEQYF. CDR3 sequence (DNA): TGCAGTGCTTGTGGGGGCTACGAGCAGTACTTC.

This clonotype has only a few counts. The V and J genes are TRBV20-1 and TRBJ1-1; 10 bases are a match to TRBD1. There are 15 residues in the CDR3. With 2 bases clipped from V and 3 bases from J, the junction kept 6 bases outside the gene matches. CDR1 DFQATT and CDR2 SNEGSKA come from the germline V gene (reference sequence). CDR3 loop: CSARIRDRGYTEAFF. CDR3 sequence (DNA): TGCAGTGCTAGAATCCGGGACAGGGGTTACACTGAAGCTTTCTTT.

The genes are TRBV12-3 or TRBV12-4 and TRBJ2-2, with D tentatively TRBD2 (5 bases). This CDR3 is built from 14 residues. V gave up 6 bases and J gave up 6 bases, with 14 bases separating them. The CDR3, as DNA: TGTGCCAGCAGCCTCACCGAGGGCCCCGGGGAGCTGTTTTTT. Translated: CASSLTEGPGELFF.

V gene TRBV20-1 combines with J gene TRBJ1-5; 11 bases line up with TRBD1. Looked up from germline, CDR1 is DFQATT and CDR2 is SNEGSKA (reference sequence). Losses at the gene ends were 3 bases for V and 0 bases for J; bases not matched to a gene: 7. CDR3 length: 17 residues. The CDR3 nucleotides read TGCAGTGCTAGTGGGACAGGGGGATGGGATAGCAATCAGCCCCAGCATTTT. Its translation is CSASGTGGWDSNQPQHF.

The rearrangement links TRBV12-3 or TRBV12-4 to TRBJ1-6, with 7 bases identical to TRBD1. The CDR3 runs to 14 residues. V gave up 6 bases and J gave up 8 bases; unmatched junction bases: 7. CDR3 protein: CASRTGTAYSPLHF. In DNA form, the CDR3 reads TGTGCCAGCAGAACCGGGACAGCGTATTCACCCCTCCACTTT.

The V call is TRBV2, the J call TRBJ2-1, with a weak D call TRBD2 (5 bases). The germline V gene has CDR1 SNHLY and CDR2 FYNNEI. This CDR3 is built from 13 residues. V gave up 8 bases and J gave up 10 bases, with 18 bases separating them. The DNA for the CDR3 is TGTGCCAGCGAATGGGAGCCAGGACGGGAGCAGTTCTTC. Its translation: CASEWEPGREQFF.

The genes are TRBV29-1 and TRBJ1-1; D not certain. CDR3 length: 14 amino acids. Trimming cost V 5 bases and J 4 bases, with 17 bases left between them. Per germline, CDR1 SQVTM and CDR2 ANQGSEA. CDR3 sequence reads: CSVTEVEAGTEAFF. The CDR3, as DNA: TGCAGCGTTACGGAGGTGGAAGCGGGCACTGAAGCTTTCTTT. Using reference TRBV29-1 and TRBJ1-1 for the parts outside the CDR3, the full variable domain is SAVISQKPSRDICQRGTSLTIQCQVDSQVTMMFWYRQQPGQSLTLIATANQGSEATYESGFVIDKFPISRPNLTFSTLTVSNMSPEDSSIYLCSVTEVEAGTEAFFGQGTRLTVV.

The chain is built from TRBV4-1 and TRBJ2-1; the D is unclear. This CDR3 has 14 residues. V lost 3 bases to trimming and J lost 5 bases, with 11 bases between them. Germline assignment: CDR1 MGHRA and CDR2 YSYEKL. CDR3 loop: CASSQRGRDNEQFF. The CDR3 DNA sequence: TGCGCCAGCAGCCAGAGAGGACGGGACAATGAGCAGTTCTTC.

This clonotype has ten or more counts. This sequence joins TRBV6-1 and TRBJ1-5; TRBD1 matches at 7 bases. CDR1 is MNHNS and CDR2 is SASEGT in the germline V gene. V lost 8 bases to trimming and J lost 3 bases; unmatched junction nucleotides: 7. The CDR3 spans 14 residues. The CDR3 sequence: CASLAGGVNQPQHF. DNA of the CDR3: TGTGCCAGCCTGGCAGGGGGAGTCAATCAGCCCCAGCATTTT.

This chain links TRBV11-2 with TRBJ2-7; D is possibly TRBD2 (6 bases). Per germline, CDR1 SGHAT and CDR2 FQNNGV. The V gene lost 5 bases and the J gene lost 3 bases, with 17 bases spanning the gap. CDR3 size: 15 residues. The CDR3 spells CASSAIAELVYEQYF. DNA of the CDR3: TGTGCCAGCAGCGCAATAGCGGAACTCGTCTACGAGCAGTACTTC.

V and J are TRBV18 and TRBJ2-7; 10 bases map to TRBD1. Trimming cost V 5 bases and J 6 bases; bases outside gene matches: 4. CDR1 KGHSH and CDR2 LQKENI come from the germline V gene. The CDR3 is 13 residues long. The CDR3 DNA sequence: TGTGCCAGCTCATCGGACAGGGGGTCCGAGCAGTACTTC. It is translated as CASSSDRGSEQYF.

This clonotype was observed a few times. This chain joins TRBV18 and TRBJ2-1, with D unresolved. CDR1 is KGHSH, CDR2 LQKENI, per germline. Trimming pared 2 bases from V and 0 bases from J, leaving 8 bases between. The length of the CDR3 is 15 residues. The CDR3 sequence: CASSPMESSYNEQFF. The CDR3 DNA reads TGTGCCAGCTCACCAATGGAGAGCTCCTACAATGAGCAGTTCTTC.

This clonotype was seen repeatedly, ten times or more. The chain joins TRBV18 to TRBJ1-5, with D maybe TRBD1 (5 bases). The CDR3 totals 16 residues. The V gene lost 2 bases and the J gene lost 0 bases, with 11 bases spanning the gap. Germline assignment: CDR1 KGHSH and CDR2 LQKENI. In DNA form, the CDR3 reads TGTGCCAGCTCACCATCGGGGGTGGGTAGCAATCAGCCCCAGCATTTT. It specifies CASSPSGVGSNQPQHF.

Worth noting for this clonotype: The junction departs from germline at one end; a sequencing error may be responsible. V gene TRBV20-1 combines with J gene TRBJ1-1, with no clear D. The CDR3 is 14 residues long. Germline CDR1 reads DFQATT; CDR2 reads SNEGSKA (reference sequence). CDR3 amino acids: CSARDRLMNTEAFF. In DNA, the CDR3 is TGCAGTGCAAGAGACCGCCTCATGAACACTGAAGCTTTCTTT.

The genes are TRBV28 and TRBJ2-3, with D possibly being TRBD1 or TRBD2 (6 bases each). Trimming removed 6 bases at V and 8 bases at J, with 15 bases between. The CDR3 loop spans 13 amino acids. Germline V CDR1 and CDR2: MDHEN, SYDVKM. The CDR3 is CASRTPGGGTQYF. The CDR3 bases are TGTGCCAGCAGGACCCCCGGAGGGGGTACGCAGTATTTT.

This clonotype was recorded at least ten times. The chain joins TRBV14 to TRBJ1-4, with no clear D. V shed 4 bases and J shed 7 bases, with 7 bases lying between them. Germline lookup yields CDR1 SGHDN and CDR2 FVKESK. CDR3 length: 12 amino acids. The CDR3 loop is CASSLPFEKLFF. The CDR3 DNA reads TGTGCCAGCAGCCTTCCATTTGAAAAACTGTTTTTT.

V and J are TRBV20-1 and TRBJ1-2; 7 bases agree with TRBD1. Germline V lookup: CDR1 DFQATT, CDR2 SNEGSKA (reference sequence). The CDR3 is 10 amino acids. CDR3 sequence: CRGGNYGYTF. As DNA, the CDR3 is TGCAGAGGGGGCAACTATGGCTACACCTTC.

This chain uses TRBV6-1 with TRBJ1-5; D is unclear. Germline V CDR1 and CDR2: MNHNS, SASEGT. This CDR3 region has 14 residues. The V end lost 8 bases, the J end lost 1 base, and 12 bases lay between the germline ends. This CDR3 reads CASGTRRSNQPQHF. In DNA, the CDR3 is TGTGCCAGCGGCACTCGCCGGAGCAATCAGCCCCAGCATTTT.

Only a few counts were recorded for this clonotype. The rearrangement links TRBV7-9 to TRBJ2-1; 9 positions match TRBD1. V lost 2 bases, J lost 15 bases, and 8 bases stayed unmatched. This CDR3 has 13 residues. Germline-derived CDR1 and CDR2 are SEHNR and FQNEAQ (reference sequence). The CDR3, as DNA: TGTGCCAGCAGCTTAACAGGGGGCGCATCTCTGTTCTTC. This translates into CASSLTGGASLFF.

The chain recombines TRBV15 with TRBJ2-7, with 7 bases identical to TRBD1. Germline V gives CDR1 LNHNV, CDR2 YYDKDF (reference sequence). The junction had 7 bases not matched to a gene; V was cut back by 2 bases and J by 3 bases. The CDR3 consists of 15 residues. As DNA, the CDR3 is TGTGCCACCAGCAGATTTAGGGACAGCCTCTACGAGCAGTACTTC. Protein product: CATSRFRDSLYEQYF.

Only a few counts were recorded for this clonotype. V gene TRBV9 combines with J gene TRBJ2-2, with 10 bases identical to TRBD2. Germline V gives CDR1 SGDLS, CDR2 YYNGEE. V was clipped by 5 bases and J by 4 bases; unmatched bases: 5. The CDR3 sequence is 15 residues long. CDR3 in DNA: TGTGCCAGCAGTAAGGGACTAGCGCTCACCGGGGAGCTGTTTTTT. Residues: CASSKGLALTGELFF.

A few counts support this clonotype. This chain links TRBV20-1 with TRBJ1-2; D not resolved. This CDR3 region has 11 residues. CDR1 is DFQATT, CDR2 SNEGSKA, per germline (reference sequence). The V end lost 6 bases, the J end lost 4 bases, and 9 bases lay between the germline ends. The CDR3 region is CSAPPGYGYTF. As DNA, the CDR3 is TGCAGTGCCCCCCCCGGCTATGGCTACACCTTC.

This clonotype was observed at least ten times. V gene TRBV7-2 combines with J gene TRBJ2-5; D gene ambiguous. With 1 base removed from V and 3 bases from J, the gap between germline ends came to 9 bases. Germline CDR1 is SGHTA and CDR2 is FQGNSA. The CDR3 has 14 amino acids. The CDR3 here is CASSLGFSEETQYF. In DNA form, the CDR3 reads TGTGCCAGCAGCTTAGGTTTCAGCGAAGAGACCCAGTACTTC.

V usage is TRBV10-2 and J usage is TRBJ1-6, with D possibly being TRBD1 (6 bases). The germline V and J ends were trimmed by 7 bases and 5 bases, with 24 bases remaining between them. The CDR3 length is 18 residues. Germline values: CDR1 WSHSY, CDR2 SAAADI. The CDR3 DNA follows: TGCGCCAGCATAGATACTTCCGGGACACCAAAGGATAATTCACCCCTCCACTTT. Translation gives CASIDTSGTPKDNSPLHF.